This entry lists 3 T cell receptor beta chains sequenced from one sample in a study of CD8+ T cells in alopecia areata. Sequencing relied on a cDNA template that was reverse transcribed from extracted RNA. The table came from immunoSEQ multiplex PCR; TCRdb's copy has only in-frame clones and leaves some out. Here the sample spans roughly 120,000 clones, about two fifths being singletons. Sequencing input: CD4+ T cells sorted from blood. These receptors came from a human donor with alopecia areata.

The rearrangement uses TRBV30 and TRBJ2-7, with 9 bases lining up with TRBD1. Germline V CDR1 and CDR2: GTSNPN, SVGIG (reference sequence). This CDR3 has 16 residues. After removal of 1 base from V and 2 bases from J, the junction contained 9 bases not matched to a gene. CDR3: CAWSAWTGAVAYEQYF. The CDR3 nucleotides read TGTGCCTGGAGTGCCTGGACAGGGGCTGTCGCCTACGAGCAGTACTTC.

This clone was observed a few times. This chain links TRBV15 with TRBJ1-4; possible D gene TRBD1, 6 bases. The V gene lost 1 base and the J gene lost 8 bases, with 11 bases spanning the gap. The CDR3 has 14 residues. CDR1 is LNHNV, CDR2 YYDKDF, per germline (reference sequence). The CDR3, as DNA: TGTGCCACCAGCAGAGGCGGGGGGCTCGAAAAACTGTTTTTT. This sequence encodes CATSRGGGLEKLFF. The variable domain in full, with the rest retrieved from reference TRBV15 and TRBJ1-4, is DAMVIQNPRYQVTQFGKPVTLSCSQTLNHNVMYWYQQKSSQAPKLLFHYYDKDFNNEADTPDNFQSRRPNTSFCFLDIRSPGLGDTAMYLCATSRGGGLEKLFFGSGTQLSVL.

This clone showed up just a few times. The chain combines TRBV29-1 with TRBJ1-5, with no clear D. Germline assignment: CDR1 SQVTM and CDR2 ANQGSEA. The CDR3 is made up of 13 amino acids. V was pared by 1 base and J by 6 bases, with 10 bases between. The CDR3 sequence is CSVEVDRRQPQHF. CDR3 nucleotides: TGCAGCGTTGAAGTTGACCGACGTCAGCCCCAGCATTTT. The entire variable domain, with the rest obtained from reference TRBV29-1 and TRBJ1-5, is as follows: SAVISQKPSRDICQRGTSLTIQCQVDSQVTMMFWYRQQPGQSLTLIATANQGSEATYESGFVIDKFPISRPNLTFSTLTVSNMSPEDSSIYLCSVEVDRRQPQHFGDGTRLSIL.